This T cell receptor beta chain stems from a study of identical twins. Overall study results and limits: Out-of-frame TCR alpha sharing observed in monozygotic twins exceeded model estimates. Memory repertoires lacked the insertion deficit that abundant cord blood beta clonotypes showed. Cross-sectional statistics, not tracking of the same donors, supported the conclusions.

This clonotype was seen repeatedly, ten times or more. Its antigen remains unknown. TCRdb passed the 5' RACE reads through MiXCR, listing each CDR3 protein once. The sample carries around 370,000 distinct CDR3 sequences, approximately 8.8% recorded once. The CDR3 extends over 15 amino acids. Looked up from germline, CDR1 is SGHRS and CDR2 is YFSETQ. Trimming left V 0 bases short and J 2 bases short, with 9 bases between. The rearrangement joins TRBV5-1 to TRBJ2-1; the D is unclear. The clonotype was recovered from a woman aged 45-65 years in good health. Sequenced material: naive T cells sorted from blood. CDR3 in DNA: TGCGCCAGCAGCTTGGAATGGACCCCCTACAATGAGCAGTTCTTC. Translating it yields CASSLEWTPYNEQFF.